This TCR beta chain was sequenced for a study of blood T cells in healthy people across ages. Study outcomes and limitations: Versus aged donors, long-lived donors had higher diversity and more naive CD4+ cells.

For this clonotype: Its antigen is not known.

Trimming cost V 3 bases and J 4 bases; bases outside gene matches: 3. This CDR3 is 13 amino acids long. The germline V gene has CDR1 DFQATT and CDR2 SNEGSKA (reference sequence). Next came a second PCR, run for about 7 to 12 cycles, which used a sample-barcoded 5' primer along with a J-beta primer mix. TCRdb re-called the 5' RACE reads with MiXCR, one entry per CDR3 protein. The sample yields some 1.5 million distinct CDR3 sequences, over 25% seen once. The clonotype was recovered from a woman aged 25 to 39 in good health. Sample: blood. V is TRBV20-1 and J is TRBJ1-5, with TRBD1 identical over 7 bases. The CDR3 here is CSASGRGNQPQHF. CDR3 DNA sequence: TGCAGTGCTAGCGGCAGGGGGAATCAGCCCCAGCATTTT.